Listed below are T cell receptor beta chains from one sample, sequenced in a study of brain T cells in children with intractable seizures. TCRdb keeps only in-frame clones here, not all; method: immunoSEQ multiplex PCR. This sample has 70,000 to 85,000 clones, with approximately 90% found just once. The starting material was peripheral blood, obtained at surgery. These receptors were taken from a girl aged 2-10 years with Rasmussen encephalitis and intractable seizures. The CDR3 runs from the conserved cysteine through the conserved F or W. The D gene is left open where the match is weak.

>.|TRBV18
CASSPSVSNTGNTIYF
>.|TRBV5-1
CASSSRTALGANTEAFF
>.|TRBV20-1
CSASFSGHMNTEAFF
>TRBD1|TRBV5-6
CASSATGVVGTIYF
>.|TRBV7-2
CASSLNGIVNYGYTF
>TRBD2|TRBV12-3/TRBV12-4
CASSRTSPYEQYF
>.|TRBV20-1
CSASWPATNEKLFF
>.|TRBV27
CASSWQGPNQPQHF
>.|TRBV12-5
CASGLVRQGIWDQPQHF
>.|TRBV19
CASSTRGVGIAGNTIYF
>.|TRBV29-1
CSVVRGASYNEQFF
>TRBD1|TRBV5-4
CASSQTGVYGYTF
>TRBD1|TRBV19
CASSPGQDKSYEQYF
>.|TRBV30
CAWRQTVNTGELFF
>.|TRBV19
CASSNDRDPATNEKLFF
>TRBD1|TRBV27
CASRLVDRGGYTF
>.|TRBV10-1
CASSSQGGDTQYF
>.|TRBV5-6
CASKRQAGASEQYF
>.|TRBV19
CASSIAHRAGELFF
>TRBD1|TRBV18
CASTSRPGQGGAEAFF
>.|TRBV24-1
CATSVGETQYF
>TRBD2|TRBV3-1/TRBV3-2
CASSQEGSGISSYEQYF
>.|TRBV4-2
CASSPGSSYNEQFF
>.|TRBV7-9
CASSLKDTPGNTIYF
>.|TRBV2
CASSQSPEQYF
>.|TRBV5-1
CASSLRDRYSGANVLTF
>.|TRBV6-5
CASSSRTNTEAFF
>.|TRBV2
CASSEGGPNTEAFF
>.|TRBV27
CASSPRGVAWQETQYF
>.|TRBV7-2
CASSATREGGGGQPQHF
>.|TRBV2
CASWGNEQFF
>.|TRBV4-1
CASSQGGGRPLANYGYTF
>.|TRBV3-1/TRBV3-2
CASSLSNSGEQYF
>.|TRBV28
CASSFYRAMGYGYTF
>TRBD2|TRBV3-1/TRBV3-2
CASSRGLAGGYIYEQYF
>.|TRBV27
CASSLTLGAYGYTF
>.|TRBV7-9
CASSLAHPTGELFF
>.|TRBV7-9
CASSLGSGNTGELFF
>TRBD1|TRBV11-2
CASSNRQGADYGYTF
>.|TRBV7-9
CASSFGGWGNTEAFF
>.|TRBV10-2
CASRDRLSPPPNQPQHF
>.|TRBV9
CASSLRLYYGYTF
>TRBD1|TRBV7-9
CASSFGHRGLTNEKLFF
>.|TRBV30
CAWSVRMEQYF
>.|TRBV19
CASSMSQFPNEKLFF
>.|TRBV19
CASSPSEANEQFF
>TRBD1|TRBV30
CAWSGGQGGLSPLHF
>.|TRBV7-9
CASSLGPGNEQFF
>TRBD2|TRBV28
CASSDRTSGGNPSLNNEQFF
>.|TRBV21-1
CASSGQRAFF
>.|TRBV28
CASSSPGVNTEAFF
>.|TRBV6-5
CASSYELAHNEQFF
>.|TRBV30
CAWRLMNTGELFF